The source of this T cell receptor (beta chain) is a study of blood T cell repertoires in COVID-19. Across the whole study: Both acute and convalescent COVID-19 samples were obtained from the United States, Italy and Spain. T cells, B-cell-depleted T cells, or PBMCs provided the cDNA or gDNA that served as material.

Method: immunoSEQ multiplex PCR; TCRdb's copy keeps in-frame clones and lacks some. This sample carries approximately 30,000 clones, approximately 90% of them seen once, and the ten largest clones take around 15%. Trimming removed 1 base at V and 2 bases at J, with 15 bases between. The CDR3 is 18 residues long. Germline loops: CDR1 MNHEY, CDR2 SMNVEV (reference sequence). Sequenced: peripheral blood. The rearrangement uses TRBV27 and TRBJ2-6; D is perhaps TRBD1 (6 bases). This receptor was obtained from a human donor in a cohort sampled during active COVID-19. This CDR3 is CASSLFGTIDPGANVLTF. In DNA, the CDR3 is TGTGCCAGCAGTTTATTCGGGACAATAGACCCTGGGGCCAACGTCCTGACTTTC.